This record concerns one T cell receptor (beta chain) sequence. The source of the sample is a study of CD8 T cells in Susac syndrome. Per germline, CDR1 MGHRA and CDR2 YSYEKL. CDR3 length: 15 amino acids. The V and J ends lost 0 bases and 5 bases respectively, with 13 bases between them. Sequencing targeted TCR beta in T cells from blood (CD8+ and CD4+). Each multiple sclerosis control was a treatment-naive patient with relapsing-remitting disease that was either stable or active. The RNA, about 0.45 to 1 ug, was put through reverse transcription using random hexamers. TCR beta CDR3 was amplified by immunoSEQ covering 54 Vbeta and 13 Jbeta. From the immunoSEQ multiplex PCR reads, TCRdb called clonotypes with MiXCR, one entry per CDR3 protein. This table has about 400,000 distinct CDR3 sequences, approximately 89% appearing once.

The source material was CD8+ T cells from PBMCs. The chain has TRBV4-1 and TRBJ1-1; D ambiguous. The TCR originated in a human donor with multiple sclerosis. The CDR3 sequence: CASSQDPASETEAFF. The CDR3 bases are TGCGCCAGCAGCCAAGACCCGGCGAGTGAGACTGAAGCTTTCTTT.